The 20 T cell receptor beta chains in this list originate from one sample, sequenced in a study of cytomegalovirus exposure and HLA in healthy donors. The PCR was carried out with 60 Vbeta primers and 13 Jbeta primers. The repertoire was sequenced with immunoSEQ multiplex PCR; TCRdb's copy has only in-frame clones and lacks some. The sample holds 150,000 to 250,000 clones; approximately 85% are singletons and the top ten take 2% to 2.5%. Sequencing was carried out using PBMCs. Receptor source: a woman aged 45 to 65 in good health and CMV-seronegative.

This chain uses TRBV7-9 with TRBJ1-1; TRBD1 matches at 8 bases. The CDR3 is 16 amino acids. The V and J ends lost 6 bases and 0 bases, in that order; junction bases with no gene match: 9. Germline V gene sequence: CDR1 SEHNR, CDR2 FQNEAQ (reference sequence). CDR3 bases: TGTGCCAGCAGACCCAGGACAGGGACCATGAACACTGAAGCTTTCTTT. It encodes CASRPRTGTMNTEAFF.

Remarks on this clone: The same CDR3 arises from other DNA sequences in this sample as well. The chain combines TRBV5-4 with TRBJ2-2; 7 nucleotides agree with TRBD1. Germline V gene sequence: CDR1 SGHNT, CDR2 YYREEE (reference sequence). The CDR3 is made up of 15 amino acids. Unmatched junction bases numbered 5, after V lost 4 bases and J lost 2 bases. The CDR3 sequence is CASSPGTANTGELFF. Here the CDR3 DNA reads TGTGCCAGCAGCCCAGGGACAGCCAACACCGGGGAGCTGTTTTTT.

The V call is TRBV7-2, the J call TRBJ1-4; D is unclear. The germline V gene has CDR1 SGHTA and CDR2 FQGNSA. The ends were cut back, 3 bases at V and 3 bases at J, with 2 bases in the middle. The CDR3 totals 12 residues. The CDR3 is CASSFSNEKLFF. In DNA, the CDR3 is TGTGCCAGCAGCTTCTCTAATGAAAAACTGTTTTTT. The full variable domain, with the rest looked up from reference TRBV7-2 and TRBJ1-4, is GAGVSQSPSNKVTEKGKDVELRCDPISGHTALYWYRQSLGQGLEFLIYFQGNSAPDKSGLPSDRFSAERTGGSVSTLTIQRTQQEDSAVYLCASSFSNEKLFFGSGTQLSVL.

This sequence joins TRBV10-2 and TRBJ2-1, with TRBD2 matching 7 bases. Germline V gene lookup returns CDR1 WSHSY and CDR2 SAAADI. The CDR3 consists of 15 residues. Trimming at V came to 0 bases and at J to 4 bases, leaving 3 bases not matched to a gene. CDR3 sequence reads: CASSESGAGYNEQFF. DNA for the CDR3: TGCGCCAGCAGTGAGTCTGGAGCGGGGTACAATGAGCAGTTCTTC.

This clone was detected once. The V and J genes are TRBV5-1 and TRBJ1-6, with 10 bases aligning to TRBD1. The ends lost 4 bases at V and 8 bases at J; junction bases unmatched: 6. The CDR3 covers 15 residues. The germline CDR1 and CDR2 sequences are SGHRS and YFSETQ. The CDR3 nucleotides are TGCGCCAGCAGCATACGACAGGGGGCGTATTCACCCCTCCACTTT. Its protein product is CASSIRQGAYSPLHF.

V gene TRBV5-5 combines with J gene TRBJ2-1; D call uncertain. CDR1 and CDR2 (germline): SGHKS, YYEKEE (reference sequence). This CDR3 has 12 amino acids. V was pared by 2 bases and J by 9 bases, with 9 bases between. The CDR3 spells CASSFSGGEQFF. The CDR3 DNA is TGTGCCAGCAGCTTCTCCGGTGGTGAGCAGTTCTTC.

Here the CDR3 DNA reads TGTGCCAGCAGCCCCGGGCGGGGGGTCCAGCCCCAGCATTTT. Amino acid sequence: CASSPGRGVQPQHF. The chain combines TRBV11-2 with TRBJ1-5; a possible D gene is TRBD1 (5 bases). Germline assignment: CDR1 SGHAT and CDR2 FQNNGV. V gave up 5 bases and J gave up 7 bases, with 15 bases separating them. This CDR3 contains 14 residues.

The chain has TRBV28 and TRBJ1-4; the D is unclear. Germline CDR1 is MDHEN and CDR2 is SYDVKM. V was trimmed by 8 bases and J by 0 bases, leaving 4 bases between them. The length of the CDR3 is 12 residues. In nucleotides, the CDR3 is TGTGCCAGCTCCACAACTAATGAAAAACTGTTTTTT. Its protein is CASSTTNEKLFF.

This rearrangement joins TRBV28 to TRBJ2-7; D gene uncertain. The V and J ends lost 5 bases and 1 base respectively, with 9 bases between them. The CDR3 extends over 13 amino acids. Looked up from germline, CDR1 is MDHEN and CDR2 is SYDVKM. This CDR3 is CASSPSRSYEQYF. As DNA, the CDR3 is TGTGCCAGCAGTCCTTCTCGTTCCTACGAGCAGTACTTC.

This clone has a single count. This rearrangement joins TRBV23-1 to TRBJ1-5; D unclear. TRBV23-1 is an ORF, with its function uncertain. The ends were cut back, 0 bases at V and 0 bases at J, with 15 bases in the middle. The CDR3 sequence is 18 residues long. The DNA of the CDR3 is TGCGCCAGCAGTCAATCGCCCTCAGGAAAGTATAGCAATCAGCCCCAGCATTTT. Amino acid sequence: CASSQSPSGKYSNQPQHF.

The V call is TRBV7-2, the J call TRBJ2-2; the D is unclear. V dropped 4 bases and J dropped 5 bases, with 8 bases sitting between them. The CDR3 length is 13 residues. The V gene's germline CDR1 is SGHTA and CDR2 FQGNSA. The CDR3, as DNA: TGTGCCAGCAGCTCAAGAGATACCGGGGAGCTGTTTTTT. This sequence encodes CASSSRDTGELFF.

This chain uses TRBV4-1 with TRBJ2-3; 12 bases line up with TRBD1. CDR3 size: 20 residues. Per germline, CDR1 MGHRA and CDR2 YSYEKL. With V trimmed by 2 bases and J by 1 base, 13 bases remained unmatched. CDR3 in amino acids: CASSQKSGTGGLDGTDTQYF. As DNA, the CDR3 is TGCGCCAGCAGCCAAAAGTCCGGGACAGGGGGCCTCGATGGCACAGATACGCAGTATTTT.

This clone appeared a few times. At one end, the junction sequence differs from germline, possibly due to a read error. This rearrangement joins TRBV10-3 to TRBJ2-3, with D possibly being TRBD1 (6 bases). Germline V gene data show CDR1 as ENHRY and CDR2 as SYGVKD. This CDR3 is built from 15 residues. The DNA of the CDR3 is TGTGCCAGCAGTGACTCGGCAGGGGGCACAGATACGCAGTATTTT. Amino acids: CASSDSAGGTDTQYF.

The rearrangement uses TRBV7-6 and TRBJ2-7; 11 nucleotides match TRBD2. The CDR3 covers 17 residues. Germline values: CDR1 SGHVS, CDR2 FNYEAQ. Losses at the gene ends were 1 base for V and 3 bases for J; bases not matched to a gene: 8. CDR3 sequence: CASSLVRQGTSGYEQYF. In DNA form, the CDR3 reads TGTGCCAGCAGCTTAGTACGACAGGGGACTAGCGGCTACGAGCAGTACTTC.

The chain uses TRBV5-4 and TRBJ2-1, with 9 bases lining up with TRBD2. Germline V gene lookup returns CDR1 SGHNT and CDR2 YYREEE (reference sequence). V trimming: 5 bases; J trimming: 9 bases; junction bases outside the gene matches: 9. This CDR3 contains 14 residues. Written as DNA, the CDR3 is TGTGCCAGCAGTTCCGGGACTAGCTTTAGTGAGCAGTTCTTC. Translated, it gives CASSSGTSFSEQFF.

The chain recombines TRBV27 with TRBJ2-2; tentatively, D is TRBD1 (5 bases). Germline V gives CDR1 MNHEY, CDR2 SMNVEV (reference sequence). The CDR3 consists of 18 residues. Trimming pared 3 bases from V and 1 base from J, leaving 18 bases between. The CDR3 DNA is TGTGCCAGCAGTTTCCTCGGTGGGGCAGATAGGAACACCGGGGAGCTGTTTTTT. The encoded protein is CASSFLGGADRNTGELFF.

The chain joins TRBV4-2 to TRBJ2-1; D possibly corresponds to TRBD1 (6 bases). V lost 5 bases, J lost 0 bases, and 14 bases lay in between. Germline V gives CDR1 LGHNA, CDR2 YNFKEQ. The CDR3 spans 16 residues. This CDR3 is CASSSTRGSSYNEQFF. The CDR3 DNA is TGTGCCAGCAGCTCCACCAGGGGAAGCTCCTACAATGAGCAGTTCTTC.

Concerning this clone itself: A junction end diverges from the germline sequence, so it may reflect a read error. This chain connects TRBV9 to TRBJ2-5; D gene ambiguous. Germline CDR1 SGDLS, CDR2 YYNGEE. This CDR3 is built from 15 residues. The CDR3 region has the DNA TGTGCCAGCAGCGTAGGTCCGCAGTCCCAAGAGGCCCAGTACTTC. Translated: CASSVGPQSQEAQYF.

This rearrangement joins TRBV5-1 to TRBJ2-7, with TRBD2 matching 16 bases. Trimming cost V 4 bases and J 7 bases; bases outside gene matches: 11. The CDR3 loop spans 17 amino acids. Germline V CDR1 and CDR2: SGHRS, YFSETQ. CDR3 coding DNA: TGCGCCAGCAGCCGTTTCGGGACTAGCGGGAGGGTAATGGAGCAGTACTTC. It codes for CASSRFGTSGRVMEQYF.

The V call is TRBV27, the J call TRBJ1-1, with D perhaps TRBD1 (5 bases). Trimming stripped 8 bases from V and 9 bases from J, with 16 bases between. Germline V gives CDR1 MNHEY, CDR2 SMNVEV (reference sequence). This CDR3 is built from 12 residues. CDR3 in DNA: TGTGCCAGCGGACTACTCGACAGTCAAGCTTTCTTT. This encodes CASGLLDSQAFF.